This entry features one T cell receptor (beta chain) sequence. What it recognizes is unknown. Evenly divided among several immunoSEQ plates was the genomic DNA of each subset. This table comes from immunoSEQ multiplex PCR, and its TCRdb copy is limited to in-frame clones, with some not included. The sample lists about 1.1 million clones, around 82% occurring once. This record belongs to a study of shared clonotypes between healthy human individuals. Study-level findings and limits: Larger richness was generally estimated for naive than memory subsets. Rarefaction curves obtained for sorted subsets showed sequencing incomplete despite large depth.

Partitioning of CD4+ cells yielded a CD45RA+ naive subset and a CD45RA-negative memory subset. From germline, CDR1 is SGHAT and CDR2 FQNNGV. J was trimmed by 7 bases and V by 1 base; bases with no gene match: 13. The length of the CDR3 is 16 residues. This TCR was recovered from a man aged 18 to 30 in good health. Some clones in this sample may be carry-over from other donors' samples. Sample: memory CD4+ T cells from PBMCs. This sample's subset: CD45RA-negative fraction. The rearrangement links TRBV11-2 to TRBJ2-7; TRBD1 agrees at 7 bases. In DNA, the CDR3 is TGTGCCAGCAGCTTAGTTCCGGGACAGACGGACCTAGAGCAGTACTTC. Translated, it gives CASSLVPGQTDLEQYF. The whole variable domain, filled in from reference TRBV11-2 and TRBJ2-7, reads EAGVAQSPRYKIIEKRQSVAFWCNPISGHATLYWYQQILGQGPKLLIQFQNNGVVDDSQLPKDRFSAERLKGVDSTLKIQPAKLEDSAVYLCASSLVPGQTDLEQYFGPGTRLTVT.